In this sample, the clone carrying this T cell receptor (beta chain) turned up a few times. The antigen remains unidentified. This specimen belongs to a study of T-cell memory formation after mild COVID-19. Study results and caveats: While clones contracting from day 15 to 85 were balanced between CD4 and CD8, later expanders leaned CD4+. Pre-infection memory held some responding clones, suggesting pre-existing cross-reactive T cells responded.

5'RACE primed from the constant segment yielded TCR alpha and TCR beta cDNA libraries bearing sample barcodes and UMIs. TCRdb itself ran the 5' RACE reads through MiXCR, one entry per CDR3 protein. The sample lists hundreds of thousands of distinct CDR3 sequences, 25% to 30% occurring once. Per germline, CDR1 DFQATT and CDR2 SNEGSKA (reference sequence). CDR3 length: 10 amino acids. V was pared by 0 bases and J by 7 bases, with 0 bases between. This clonotype was sampled from an adult woman who had mild COVID-19 (a few samples of this study predate the infection). Cell type and time point are not known. V is TRBV20-1 and J is TRBJ1-4; D not resolved. Sequenced material: PBMCs or a T cell subset sorted from them (not recorded which). CDR3 nucleotides: TGCAGTGCTAGAGATGAAAAACTGTTTTTT. Amino acid sequence: CSARDEKLFF.